The entry that follows covers one T cell receptor beta chain sequence. What it recognizes is unknown. This specimen comes from a study of immune cell composition in non-small cell lung cancer. Study-wide background: Tumours were mainly lung adenocarcinoma or squamous cell carcinoma.

Study-wide results and limits: Lung squamous cell carcinoma tumours had significantly higher top 10 clone scores and productive clonality than lung adenocarcinoma. Dominant in vivo tumour-associated clones were not shown to share tumour-reactive sequences.

After removal of 4 bases from V and 6 bases from J, the junction contained 7 bases not matched to a gene. This CDR3 contains 16 residues. The germline gives CDR1 MGHRA, CDR2 YSYEKL. Using immunoSEQ multiplex PCR, the repertoire was profiled, and TCRdb retains in-frame clones only, with some absent. The sample records 5,000 or so clones, 76% being singletons. Template was genomic DNA from frozen, unsorted single-cell suspensions. The TCR sequence derives from a human donor with non-small cell lung cancer. V gene TRBV4-1 combines with J gene TRBJ2-3, with TRBD2 matching 13 bases. Material: lung tumor tissue. DNA for the CDR3: TGCGCCAGCAGCCGGAGACTAGCGGGGGGATTTGATACGCAGTATTTT. Protein product: CASSRRLAGGFDTQYF.